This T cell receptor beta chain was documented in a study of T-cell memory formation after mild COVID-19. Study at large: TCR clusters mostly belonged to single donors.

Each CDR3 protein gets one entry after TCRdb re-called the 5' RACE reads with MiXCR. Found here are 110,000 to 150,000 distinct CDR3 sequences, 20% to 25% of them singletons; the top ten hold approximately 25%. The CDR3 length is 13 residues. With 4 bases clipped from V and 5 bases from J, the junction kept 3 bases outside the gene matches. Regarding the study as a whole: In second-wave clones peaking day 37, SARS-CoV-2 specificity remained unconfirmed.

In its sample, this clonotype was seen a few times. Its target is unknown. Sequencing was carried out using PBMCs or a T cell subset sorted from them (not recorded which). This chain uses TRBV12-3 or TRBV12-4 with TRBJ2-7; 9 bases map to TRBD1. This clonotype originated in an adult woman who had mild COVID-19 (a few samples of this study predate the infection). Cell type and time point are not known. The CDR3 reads CASSSWTGDEQYF. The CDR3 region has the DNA TGTGCCAGCAGTTCCTGGACAGGGGACGAGCAGTACTTC.